This TCR beta chain was documented in a study of cytomegalovirus exposure and HLA in healthy donors. The PCR ran on 60 Vbeta and 13 Jbeta primers. Data came from immunoSEQ multiplex PCR; TCRdb stores just in-frame clones and leaves some out. This sample has some 120,000 clones, with 65% to 80% found just once. The J segment lost 7 bases and the V segment lost 5 bases, leaving 10 bases of the junction unmatched. The length of the CDR3 is 15 residues. The germline CDR1 and CDR2 sequences are SGHVS and FQNEAQ. The chain uses TRBV7-8 and TRBJ1-5, with 8 bases lining up with TRBD1. This sequence originates from a female donor in good health and CMV-seronegative. The sample taken for sequencing was PBMCs. Written as DNA, the CDR3 is TGTGCCAGCAGCCCCAGACGGACAGGGCTGCAGCCCCAGCATTTT. Its translation is CASSPRRTGLQPQHF.